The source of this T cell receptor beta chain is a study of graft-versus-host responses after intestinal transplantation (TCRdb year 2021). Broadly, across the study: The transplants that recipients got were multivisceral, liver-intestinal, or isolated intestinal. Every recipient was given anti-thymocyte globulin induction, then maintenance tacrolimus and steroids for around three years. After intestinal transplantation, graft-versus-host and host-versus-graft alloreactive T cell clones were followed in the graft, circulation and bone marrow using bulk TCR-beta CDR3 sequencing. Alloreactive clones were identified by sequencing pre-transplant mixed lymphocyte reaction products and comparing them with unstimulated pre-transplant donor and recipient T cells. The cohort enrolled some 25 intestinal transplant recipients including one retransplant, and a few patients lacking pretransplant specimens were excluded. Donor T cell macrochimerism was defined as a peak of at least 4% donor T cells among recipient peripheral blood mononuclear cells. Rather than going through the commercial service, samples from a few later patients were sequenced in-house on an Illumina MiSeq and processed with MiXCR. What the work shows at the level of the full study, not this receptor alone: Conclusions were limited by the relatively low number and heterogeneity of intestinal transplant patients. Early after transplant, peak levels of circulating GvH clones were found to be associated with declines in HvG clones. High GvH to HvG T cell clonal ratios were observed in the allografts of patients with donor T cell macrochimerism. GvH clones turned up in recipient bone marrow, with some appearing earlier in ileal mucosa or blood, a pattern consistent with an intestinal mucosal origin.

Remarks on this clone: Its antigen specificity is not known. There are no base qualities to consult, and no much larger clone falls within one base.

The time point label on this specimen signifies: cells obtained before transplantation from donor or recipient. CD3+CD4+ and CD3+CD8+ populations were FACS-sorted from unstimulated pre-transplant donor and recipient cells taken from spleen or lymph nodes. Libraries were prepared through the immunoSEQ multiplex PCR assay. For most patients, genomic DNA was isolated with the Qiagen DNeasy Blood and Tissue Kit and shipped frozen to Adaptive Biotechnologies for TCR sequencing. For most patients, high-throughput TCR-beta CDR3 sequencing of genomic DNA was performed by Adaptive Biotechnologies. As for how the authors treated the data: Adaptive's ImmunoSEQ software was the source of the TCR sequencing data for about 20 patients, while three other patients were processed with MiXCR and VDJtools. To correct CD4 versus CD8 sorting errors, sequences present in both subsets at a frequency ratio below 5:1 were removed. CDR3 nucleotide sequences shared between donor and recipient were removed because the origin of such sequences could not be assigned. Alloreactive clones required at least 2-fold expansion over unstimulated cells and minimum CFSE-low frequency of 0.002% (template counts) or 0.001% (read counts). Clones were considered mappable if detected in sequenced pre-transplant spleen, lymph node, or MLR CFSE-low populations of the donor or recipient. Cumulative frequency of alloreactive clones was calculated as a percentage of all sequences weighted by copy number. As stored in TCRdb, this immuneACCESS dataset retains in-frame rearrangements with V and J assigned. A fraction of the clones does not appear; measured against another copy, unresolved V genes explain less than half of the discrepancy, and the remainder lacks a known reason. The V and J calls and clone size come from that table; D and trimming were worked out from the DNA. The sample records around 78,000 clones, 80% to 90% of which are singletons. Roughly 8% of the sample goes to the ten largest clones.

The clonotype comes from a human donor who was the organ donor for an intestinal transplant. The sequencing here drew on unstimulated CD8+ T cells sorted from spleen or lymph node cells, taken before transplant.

The CDR3 has the sequence CASSWTGQGGYGYTF. The DNA sequence is as follows: TGTGCCAGCAGCTGGACCGGACAGGGAGGTTATGGCTACACCTTC. The V gene is TRBV7-9 and the J gene is TRBJ1-2, with 8 bases matching TRBD1. The germline V gene (reference sequence) yields SEHNR for CDR1 and FQNEAQ for CDR2. Ends trimmed: V by 4 bases, J by 5 bases; bases unmatched to a gene: 9. Reading from cysteine to phenylalanine, the CDR3 counts 15 amino acids. Here the CDR3 DNA is all that survives: 45 bases in frame from base 1.